This T cell receptor beta chain appears in the sequencing data of a study of T cells in Graves' hyperthyroidism and ophthalmopathy (dated by TCRdb to the late 2010s). In terms of the full investigation: Peripheral blood samples were taken at initial diagnosis, before any treatment was given. To identify distinguishing TCR V-J signatures, a discovery cohort of some 99 patients was used, comprising 40 to 45 with Graves' ophthalmopathy and about 59 with stable Graves' hyperthyroidism. After sampling, hyperthyroidism patients received methimazole starting at 30 mg daily, and ophthalmopathy patients received high-dose intravenous methylprednisolone. The 100 discovery patients were randomly split 7:3 into training and test sets. The study also compared thyroid tissue and blood T-cell repertoires from about six Graves' hyperthyroidism patients. The paper describes TCR Vbeta CDR3 sequencing of 130 to 150 peripheral blood samples, made up of fewer than 50 ophthalmopathy patients, approximately 73 hyperthyroidism patients and about 17 progressor patients. Prospective prediction of ophthalmopathy was tested in an independent validation cohort consisting of about 20 hyperthyroidism patients and around 16 patients who later progressed to ophthalmopathy. General conclusions and limits of the study: A model built on a 13 V-J signature distinguished ophthalmopathy from stable hyperthyroidism, reaching about 89% sensitivity and approximately 81% specificity in cross-validation and 80%/75% in testing. Sample size was not statistically predetermined, and blinding of investigators to group allocation was not performed. In validation, progression to ophthalmopathy was predicted by the model with 70.59% sensitivity and 72.22% specificity, a median of approximately 6.5 months before onset. Most expanded thyroid clonotypes (frequency above 0.001) were also detected in blood, a finding suggesting that blood repertoires may reflect thyroid immune responses.

V is reduced by 5 bases and J by 1 base, leaving a spacing of 14 bases between them. Inclusive of the bounding cysteine and phenylalanine, the CDR3 is 15 residues long. The read is trimmed to its CDR3 DNA, 45 bases read in frame from base 1. From the germline V gene (reference sequence), CDR1 is MNHEY and CDR2 is SMNVEV. A patient counted as having stable Graves' hyperthyroidism if no progression to ophthalmopathy occurred over 18 months of follow-up. The hyperthyroidism patients were between 18 and 65 years old and newly diagnosed, with a disease duration of less than 2 months. Any patient with an uncontrolled infection, another autoimmune disease, pregnancy or lactation was excluded. Diagnoses relied on clinical symptoms, serum thyroxine and TRAb, thyroid ultrasound and orbital computed tomography. Ficoll-Paque density gradient centrifugation was used to isolate PBMCs from 9.5 to 10 ml of fresh peripheral blood. Total RNA was extracted with Trizol reagent, and quality was checked on an Agilent 2100 Bioanalyzer.

The TCR beta CDR3 regions were amplified from the RNA transcripts. The TCR CDR3 was subjected to a first round of RT-PCR using the HTBI primer set and the Qiagen OneStep RT-PCR kit. The libraries were constructed in a second round of multiplex PCR and then size-selected and purified. The libraries were sequenced on an Illumina HiSeq2000 using paired-end 100 bp reads. The original methods were these. SOAPnuke was used to process the raw data, throwing out any read that contained adapters or uncalled bases, had a mean Phred below 15, or lacked an exact constant-primer or identifier match. High-quality paired reads were merged with COPE v1.2.5, and unique nucleotide sequences were defined as clonotypes. MiTCR v1.1 was used to align the clonotypes against IMGT TRBV, TRBD and TRBJ reference segments. Analysis was restricted to V-J combinations with a frequency above 0.0001, which covered over 98% of repertoires. A TCS score was defined as the ratio between F50 (clonal expansion) and ExV (chaos), using BLOSUM62-based TCRdist between CDR3 peptides within each V-J. Welch's t-statistics and random forest reduced fewer than 600 V-J features to fewer than 15, which were used in a naive Bayes classifier (R e1071). Clones were called with MiXCR by TCRdb after fastp trimmed the public reads at Q25, and only in-frame beta chains were retained. Rows are unified per CDR3 protein, each entry keeping the most common DNA and genes. TCRdb, not the original authors, processed these V and J calls. The sample data list around 430,000 distinct CDR3 sequences, and about 15% of these were observed just once. Jointly, the top ten make up 30% to 35% of the sample.

The sample holds many counts of this clonotype. The target of this receptor is not known. The record has no base qualities; no much larger clone is one base away. This TCR came from a woman in her twenties or thirties with Graves' hyperthyroidism. Sequenced sample: blood. The chain is made from TRBV27 and TRBJ1-2; tentative D gene TRBD1, with 6 bases matching. The nucleotide sequence is given as TGTGCCAGCAGTCTCCTCAGGGGAGTTAACTATGGCTACACCTTC. This codes for CASSLLRGVNYGYTF.